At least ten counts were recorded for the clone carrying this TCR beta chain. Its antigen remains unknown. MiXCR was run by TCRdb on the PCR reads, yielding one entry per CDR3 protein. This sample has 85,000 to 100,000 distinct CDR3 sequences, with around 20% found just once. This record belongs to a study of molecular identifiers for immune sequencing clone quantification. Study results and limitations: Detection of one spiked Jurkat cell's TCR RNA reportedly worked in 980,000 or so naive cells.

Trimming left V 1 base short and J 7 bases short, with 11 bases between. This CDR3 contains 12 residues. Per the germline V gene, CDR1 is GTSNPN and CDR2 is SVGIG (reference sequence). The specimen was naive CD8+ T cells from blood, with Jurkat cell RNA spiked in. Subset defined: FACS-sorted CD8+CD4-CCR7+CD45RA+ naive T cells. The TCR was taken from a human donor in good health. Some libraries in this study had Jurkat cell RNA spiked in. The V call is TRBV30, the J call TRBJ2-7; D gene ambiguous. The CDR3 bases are TGTGCCTGGAGTGGGGCGGCTCGGGAGCAGTACTTC. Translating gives CAWSGAAREQYF.